Included here is one T cell receptor beta chain sequence, with context. The data are from a study of blood T cell repertoires in COVID-19. Study-wide background: Samples of COVID-19 (acute and convalescent) were obtained from the United States, Italy and Spain. In each case, the material was cDNA or gDNA derived from T cells, B-cell-depleted T cells, or PBMCs.

Germline lookup yields CDR1 SGHNT and CDR2 YYREEE (reference sequence). V gave up 2 bases and J gave up 1 base, with 6 bases separating them. The CDR3 loop spans 13 amino acids. Study processing details: Amplifying reference gene primers gave estimates of nucleated cell counts. Using immunoSEQ multiplex PCR, the repertoire was profiled, and TCRdb retains in-frame clones only, with some absent. V, J and clone size were drawn from that table, and D and trimming were deduced from the DNA. The sample includes 72,000 or so clones, 86% of them seen just once. The source of this sequence is a woman aged 55 to 70 with acute or convalescent COVID-19. The V gene is TRBV5-4, the J gene TRBJ1-1, with D unresolved. Material: peripheral blood. The chain's CDR3 is CASSFRGNTEAFF. The CDR3 DNA reads as TGTGCCAGCAGCTTTCGGGGGAACACTGAAGCTTTCTTT.